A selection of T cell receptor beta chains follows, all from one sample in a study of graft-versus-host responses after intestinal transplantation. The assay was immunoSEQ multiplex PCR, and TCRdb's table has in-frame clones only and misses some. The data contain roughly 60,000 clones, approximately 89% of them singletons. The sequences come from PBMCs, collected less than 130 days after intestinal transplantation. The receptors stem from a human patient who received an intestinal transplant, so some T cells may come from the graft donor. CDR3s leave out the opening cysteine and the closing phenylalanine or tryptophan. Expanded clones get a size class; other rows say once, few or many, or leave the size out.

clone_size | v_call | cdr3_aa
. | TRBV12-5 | ASGGTGSDEQY
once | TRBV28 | VTRENTEAF
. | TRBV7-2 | ASSLARTDTQY
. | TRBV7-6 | ASSLAGDGYT
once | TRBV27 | ASSTGANTGELF
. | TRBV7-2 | ASSPGGPGGSDTQY
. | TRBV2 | ASRGLAGGPVLF
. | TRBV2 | ASTIWTSGRYEQY
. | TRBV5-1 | ASSLAGGSYEQY
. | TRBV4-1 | ASSRIQGGGNTIY
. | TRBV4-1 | ASSQERPTYLNGYT
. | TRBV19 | ASSIVDRANTEAF
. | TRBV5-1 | ASSLYRDYGYT
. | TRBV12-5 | ASALDRDYGYT
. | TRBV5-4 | ASSVPGQGANYGYT
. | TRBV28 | ASSFGQGHTIY
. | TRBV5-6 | ASSFLRGAPSAYNEQF
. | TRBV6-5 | ASSYGTGRNEKLF
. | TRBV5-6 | ASTPDGSGRGNEQF
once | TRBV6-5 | ASSYGVAGATDTQY
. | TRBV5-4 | ASSLAGSGETQY
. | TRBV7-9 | ASSLASSGIYNEQF
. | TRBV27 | ASSLYGAITATNEKLF
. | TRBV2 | ASGIRAYNEQF